These T cell receptor beta chains were read from a single sample in a study of blood T cell repertoires in COVID-19. The assay was immunoSEQ multiplex PCR, and TCRdb's table has in-frame clones only and misses some. The data hold 100,000 or so clones, with around 85% observed a single time. Sequenced input: peripheral blood. The receptors derive from a woman aged 70-85 years with active or convalescent COVID-19. CDR3s include the opening cysteine and the closing phenylalanine or tryptophan. A D gene is named only where the DNA matches it firmly. Expanded clones are given a class, and other clones once, few, many or no size at all.

d_call: TRBD2
clone_size: -
j_call: TRBJ2-3
v_call: TRBV7-2
cdr3_nt: TGTGCCAGCAGCCTCCCCAGGGGGACTAGCGGTAGCACAGATACGCAGTATTTT
cdr3_aa: CASSLPRGTSGSTDTQYF

d_call: TRBD1
clone_size: -
j_call: TRBJ1-1
v_call: TRBV11-2
cdr3_nt: TGTGCCAGCAGCTCGGGACAGGGATATTTCTTGGCCACTGAAGCTTTCTTT
cdr3_aa: CASSSGQGYFLATEAFF

d_call: -
clone_size: -
j_call: TRBJ2-3
v_call: TRBV28
cdr3_nt: TGTGCCAGCAGTTTACCGGGAACGACAGATACGCAGTATTTT
cdr3_aa: CASSLPGTTDTQYF

d_call: TRBD2
clone_size: -
j_call: TRBJ2-7
v_call: TRBV28
cdr3_nt: TGTGCCAGCTTCCCCTCCGCTAGCGGGAGCTCCTACGAGCAGTACTTC
cdr3_aa: CASFPSASGSSYEQYF

d_call: -
clone_size: -
j_call: TRBJ2-1
v_call: TRBV15
cdr3_nt: TGTGCCACCAGCAGAGGACCCGAGGGCAATGAGCAGTTCTTC
cdr3_aa: CATSRGPEGNEQFF

d_call: -
clone_size: -
j_call: TRBJ1-4
v_call: TRBV9
cdr3_nt: TGTGCCAGCAGCGTGGGTAGCAGGGGAGATGAAAAACTGTTTTTT
cdr3_aa: CASSVGSRGDEKLFF

d_call: TRBD2
clone_size: -
j_call: TRBJ2-1
v_call: TRBV28
cdr3_nt: TGTGCCAGCAGTCCCGGGACTAGCGGGAGGGCCCGGGGAGGGGAGCAGTTCTTC
cdr3_aa: CASSPGTSGRARGGEQFF

d_call: TRBD2
clone_size: -
j_call: TRBJ2-7
v_call: TRBV7-6
cdr3_nt: TGTGCCAGCAGCTTAGTTGGGACTAGCGGGAGTGTCGAGCAGTACTTC
cdr3_aa: CASSLVGTSGSVEQYF

d_call: TRBD2
clone_size: -
j_call: TRBJ2-1
v_call: TRBV4-3
cdr3_nt: TGCGCCAGCAGCCAGGCACTAGCGGGGGGTTTGAATGAGCAGTTCTTC
cdr3_aa: CASSQALAGGLNEQFF

d_call: -
clone_size: -
j_call: TRBJ2-3
v_call: TRBV5-1
cdr3_nt: TGCGCCAGCAGCTTGTCGGGTAGGGGTCCAGATACGCAGTATTTT
cdr3_aa: CASSLSGRGPDTQYF

d_call: -
clone_size: -
j_call: TRBJ1-2
v_call: TRBV19
cdr3_nt: TGTGCCAGTAGTCTCCCGATGTCCTATCCTTATGGCTACACCTTC
cdr3_aa: CASSLPMSYPYGYTF

d_call: -
clone_size: -
j_call: TRBJ2-2
v_call: TRBV9
cdr3_nt: TGTGCCAGCAGCGTAGCTTCAGGGACCGGGGAGCTGTTTTTT
cdr3_aa: CASSVASGTGELFF

d_call: -
clone_size: once
j_call: TRBJ2-5
v_call: TRBV2
cdr3_nt: TGTGCCAGCAGGCCCGGGTTGGAACAAGAGACCCAGTACTTC
cdr3_aa: CASRPGLEQETQYF

d_call: TRBD2
clone_size: -
j_call: TRBJ2-7
v_call: TRBV3-1/TRBV3-2
cdr3_nt: TGTGCCAGCAGTGAGCGGGGGACCTCCTACGAGCAGTACTTC
cdr3_aa: CASSERGTSYEQYF

d_call: TRBD2
clone_size: few
j_call: TRBJ2-7
v_call: TRBV3-1/TRBV3-2
cdr3_nt: TGTGCCAGCAGCCAAGCGTGGTCTAGCGGGGGAAGCTCCTACGAGCAGTACTTC
cdr3_aa: CASSQAWSSGGSSYEQYF

d_call: -
clone_size: -
j_call: TRBJ2-3
v_call: TRBV27
cdr3_nt: TGTGCCAGTTCTCCCGGGACAGATACGCAGTATTTT
cdr3_aa: CASSPGTDTQYF